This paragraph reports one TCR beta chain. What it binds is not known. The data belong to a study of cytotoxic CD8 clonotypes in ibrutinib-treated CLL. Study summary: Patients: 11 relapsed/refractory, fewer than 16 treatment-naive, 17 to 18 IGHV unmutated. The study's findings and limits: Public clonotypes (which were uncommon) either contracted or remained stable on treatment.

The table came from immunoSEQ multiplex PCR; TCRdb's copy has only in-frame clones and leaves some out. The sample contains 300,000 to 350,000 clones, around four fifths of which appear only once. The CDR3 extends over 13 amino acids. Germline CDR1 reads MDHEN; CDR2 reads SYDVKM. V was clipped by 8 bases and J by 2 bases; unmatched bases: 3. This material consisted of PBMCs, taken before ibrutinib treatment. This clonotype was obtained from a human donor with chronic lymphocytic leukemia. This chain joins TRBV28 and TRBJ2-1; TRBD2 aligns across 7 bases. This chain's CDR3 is CASGEGPYNEQFF. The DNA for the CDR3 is TGTGCCAGCGGGGAGGGTCCCTACAATGAGCAGTTCTTC. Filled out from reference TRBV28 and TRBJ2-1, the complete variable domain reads DVKVTQSSRYLVKRTGEKVFLECVQDMDHENMFWYRQDPGLGLRLIYFSYDVKMKEKGDIPEGYSVSREKKERFSLILESASTNQTSMYLCASGEGPYNEQFFGPGTRLTVL.